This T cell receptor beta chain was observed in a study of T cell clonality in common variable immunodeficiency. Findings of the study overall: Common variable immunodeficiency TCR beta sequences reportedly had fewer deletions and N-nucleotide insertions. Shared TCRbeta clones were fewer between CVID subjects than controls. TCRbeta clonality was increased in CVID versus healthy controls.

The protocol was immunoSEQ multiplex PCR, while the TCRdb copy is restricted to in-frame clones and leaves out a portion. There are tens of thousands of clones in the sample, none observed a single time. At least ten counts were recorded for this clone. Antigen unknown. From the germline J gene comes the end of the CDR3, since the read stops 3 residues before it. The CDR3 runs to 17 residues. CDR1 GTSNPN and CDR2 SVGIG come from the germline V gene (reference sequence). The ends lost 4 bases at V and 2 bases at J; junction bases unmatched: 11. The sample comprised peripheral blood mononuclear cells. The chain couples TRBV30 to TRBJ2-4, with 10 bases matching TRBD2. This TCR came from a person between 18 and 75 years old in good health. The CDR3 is CAWIPPGTSDPKNIQYF. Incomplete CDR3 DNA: TGTGCCTGGATCCCTCCTGGGACTAGCGATCCCAAAAACATT.